One sample yielded the 10 T cell receptor beta chains listed below, sequenced in a study of response to subunit inactivated influenza vaccine. Each CDR3 protein is one row after TCRdb ran MiXCR on the RT-PCR reads. This sample carries approximately 500,000 distinct CDR3 sequences, 10% to 15% of them seen once, and the ten largest clones take 13%. Sample: PBMCs from blood, taken more than 35 days after vaccination. The receptors originated from a man aged 45-65 years who received an inactivated influenza vaccine.

V gene TRBV9 combines with J gene TRBJ2-3; possibly TRBD1 for D (6 bases). Germline assignment: CDR1 SGDLS and CDR2 YYNGEE. CDR3 length equals 15 residues. The V gene lost 3 bases and the J gene lost 2 bases, with 13 bases spanning the gap. The CDR3 DNA follows: TGTGCCAGCAGCGGACACAGGGACAACACAGATACGCAGTATTTT. Encoded protein: CASSGHRDNTDTQYF.

This clonotype was found a few times. J is TRBJ2-1 and V is TRBV24-1; D may match TRBD1 or TRBD2 (6 bases each). The CDR3 contains 15 residues. From germline, CDR1 is KGHDR and CDR2 SFDVKD. V was pared by 4 bases and J by 7 bases, with 16 bases between. The CDR3, as DNA: TGTGCCACCAGTGACTACAGGGACTCGGCGAATGAGCAGTTCTTC. Translating it yields CATSDYRDSANEQFF.

The table lists this clonotype with many counts. The V call is TRBV4-3, the J call TRBJ1-6; weak D call: TRBD1 (5 bases). Trimming removed 0 bases at V and 10 bases at J, with 16 bases between. The germline CDR1 and CDR2 sequences are LGHNA and YSLEER. This CDR3 is 16 amino acids long. The CDR3 here is CASSQEGFGANSPLHF. Written as DNA, the CDR3 is TGCGCCAGCAGCCAAGAGGGTTTTGGGGCTAACTCACCCCTCCACTTT.

The genes are TRBV7-2 and TRBJ2-1, with 8 bases matching TRBD1. From germline, CDR1 is SGHTA and CDR2 FQGNSA. This CDR3 has 16 amino acids. V shed 5 bases and J 1 base; nucleotides not matched to a gene: 7. The CDR3, as DNA: TGTGCCAGCAGCCAGCCAGGGGGCGCGTCCTACAATGAGCAGTTCTTC. Amino acid sequence: CASSQPGGASYNEQFF.

This sequence joins TRBV10-3 and TRBJ2-6; the D is unclear. The V gene lost 3 bases and the J gene lost 4 bases, with 16 bases spanning the gap. Per germline, CDR1 ENHRY and CDR2 SYGVKD. CDR3 length equals 17 residues. CDR3 region: CAISEPRAGRGANVLTF. Here the CDR3 DNA reads TGTGCCATCAGTGAACCCCGGGCAGGACGAGGGGCCAACGTCCTGACTTTC.

The chain is built from TRBV5-1 and TRBJ2-3; D call uncertain. The length of the CDR3 is 15 residues. V lost 0 bases and J lost 0, with 8 bases in between. Germline-derived CDR1 and CDR2 are SGHRS and YFSETQ. In DNA, the CDR3 is TGCGCCAGCAGCTTGGGGGGATTTAGCACAGATACGCAGTATTTT. Translating it yields CASSLGGFSTDTQYF.

In its sample, this clonotype was seen many times. For the CDR3, the DNA is TGCAGTGCTACCCACTACAATGAGCAGTTCTTC. Translated, it gives CSATHYNEQFF. The rearrangement joins TRBV20-1 to TRBJ2-1; D call uncertain. The germline gives CDR1 DFQATT, CDR2 SNEGSKA (reference sequence). V gave up 4 bases and J gave up 3 bases, with 4 bases separating them. The CDR3 consists of 11 residues.

The J gene is TRBJ2-7, the V gene TRBV11-2; 11 bases map to TRBD2. The CDR3 consists of 16 residues. Trimming removed 3 bases from V and 4 bases from J; junction bases left unmatched: 8. The germline V gene encodes CDR1 SGHAT and CDR2 FQNNGV. CDR3 region: CASSFSGRVGMYEQYF. The CDR3 region has the DNA TGTGCCAGCAGCTTTAGCGGGAGGGTCGGTATGTACGAGCAGTACTTC.

The CDR3 bases are TGTGCCAGCAGCTCAGTTTGGGACAGGGGGTCCTACGAGCAGTACTTC. Protein product: CASSSVWDRGSYEQYF. The V and J genes are TRBV7-6 and TRBJ2-7, with 11 bases matching TRBD1. The CDR3 runs to 16 residues. V trimming: 4 bases; J trimming: 1 base; junction bases outside the gene matches: 6. The germline CDR1 and CDR2 sequences are SGHVS and FNYEAQ. The whole variable domain, remainder taken from reference TRBV7-6 and TRBJ2-7, is GAGVSQSPRYKVTKRGQDVALRCDPISGHVSLYWYRQALGQGPEFLTYFNYEAQQDKSGLPNDRFSAERPEGSISTLTIQRTEQRDSAMYRCASSSVWDRGSYEQYFGPGTRLTVT.

This clonotype was recorded many times. The chain combines TRBV12-3 or TRBV12-4 with TRBJ2-7; D not certain. The V and J ends lost 6 bases and 3 bases respectively, with 12 bases between them. The CDR3 sequence is 13 residues long. The CDR3 loop is CASRSQDGYEQYF. CDR3 nucleotides: TGTGCCAGCAGGTCTCAAGACGGCTACGAGCAGTACTTC.